One sample yielded the 28 T cell receptor beta chains listed below, sequenced in a study of cytomegalovirus exposure and HLA in healthy donors. The PCR had 60 Vbeta and 13 Jbeta primers. Clones were sequenced by immunoSEQ multiplex PCR, and TCRdb holds only the in-frame ones, with some missing. Found here are 150,000 to 200,000 clones, around 80% of them singletons; the top ten hold around 1.6%. Sequencing was done on a sample of PBMCs. The receptors come from a man younger than 35 in good health and CMV-seronegative.

The chain joins TRBV6-5 to TRBJ2-1, with D possibly being TRBD1 (6 bases). V lost 6 bases and J 4 bases, leaving 7 bases between the germline ends. CDR1 MNHEY and CDR2 SVGAGI come from the germline V gene. This CDR3 has 12 residues. The CDR3 protein is CASSDRYNEQFF. CDR3 sequence (DNA): TGTGCCAGCAGCGACAGGTACAATGAGCAGTTCTTC.

V and J are TRBV19 and TRBJ2-7; 7 bases agree with TRBD1. The V gene's germline CDR1 is LNHDA and CDR2 SQIVND (reference sequence). This CDR3 is 13 amino acids long. V shed 6 bases, J shed 6 bases, and the junction held 8 bases outside the gene matches. The CDR3 nucleotides read TGTGCCAGTAGCACCAGGCCAGGGGGCGAGCAGTACTTC. This gives the protein CASSTRPGGEQYF.

The CDR3 loop is CSVGGGMNTEAFF. The CDR3 DNA follows: TGCAGCGTTGGGGGGGGCATGAACACTGAAGCTTTCTTT. V gene TRBV29-1 combines with J gene TRBJ1-1, with D possibly TRBD1 on 6 matching bases. Germline V gene lookup returns CDR1 SQVTM and CDR2 ANQGSEA. The CDR3 runs 13 residues. V was shortened by 4 bases and J by 0 bases, with 9 bases between the two germline ends.

The chain links TRBV30 to TRBJ2-2, with 16 bases lining up with TRBD2. Trimming took 6 bases from V and 0 from J; bases not matched to a gene: 7. Germline-derived CDR1 and CDR2 are GTSNPN and SVGIG (reference sequence). The CDR3 spans 18 residues. This CDR3 reads CACPGTSGGATNTGELFF. In DNA form, the CDR3 reads TGTGCCTGCCCCGGGACTAGCGGGGGGGCGACGAACACCGGGGAGCTGTTTTTT.

CDR3 region: CASSIDGRYGYTF. As DNA, the CDR3 is TGTGCCAGTAGTATTGACGGGAGGTATGGCTACACCTTC. The chain carries TRBV19 and TRBJ1-2, with unresolved D. The CDR3 loop spans 13 amino acids. V lost 3 bases, J lost 5 bases, and 10 bases lay in between. CDR1 is LNHDA and CDR2 is SQIVND in the germline V gene (reference sequence).

V and J are TRBV19 and TRBJ2-5, with D possibly TRBD2 on 8 matching bases. Trimming took off 7 bases at V and 0 bases at J, with 15 bases between the two ends. The germline gives CDR1 LNHDA, CDR2 SQIVND (reference sequence). The CDR3 totals 15 residues. This CDR3 reads CASKGAGGNQETQYF. The CDR3, as DNA: TGTGCCAGTAAGGGGGCGGGAGGAAACCAAGAGACCCAGTACTTC. Full variable domain (outside the CDR3, taken from reference TRBV19 and TRBJ2-5): DGGITQSPKYLFRKEGQNVTLSCEQNLNHDAMYWYRQDPGQGLRLIYYSQIVNDFQKGDIAEGYSVSREKKESFPLTVTSAQKNPTAFYLCASKGAGGNQETQYFGPGTRLLVL.

CDR3 sequence (DNA): TGTGCCAGCAGCAATGGACCCTGCGCGGTGGGAGGGGTGCATGGCTACACCTTC. Translation: CASSNGPCAVGGVHGYTF. The chain links TRBV21-1 to TRBJ1-2. TRBV21-1 is labeled a pseudogene. The CDR3 is 18 residues long.

This rearrangement joins TRBV11-2 to TRBJ2-3, with TRBD2 matching over 13 bases. This CDR3 has 16 amino acids. V was pared by 0 bases and J by 4 bases, with 1 base of the junction left unmatched. The V gene's germline CDR1 is SGHAT and CDR2 FQNNGV. In DNA, the CDR3 is TGTGCCAGCAGCTTAGAACTAGCGGGAGGGCCAGATACGCAGTATTTT. Encoded protein: CASSLELAGGPDTQYF.

This clone was picked up a small number of times. The V call is TRBV6-6, the J call TRBJ2-5, with D possibly matching TRBD2 (5 bases). The germline V gene encodes CDR1 MNHNY and CDR2 SVGAGI (reference sequence). Trimming took off 8 bases at V and 7 bases at J, with 17 bases between the two ends. This CDR3 is 13 amino acids long. This CDR3 is CASDSGRSGTQYF. In DNA, the CDR3 is TGTGCCAGCGACTCGGGGAGAAGTGGGACCCAGTACTTC.

This rearrangement joins TRBV21-1 to TRBJ2-5; TRBD1 is the table's D call, not checked against the DNA. TRBV21-1 is a pseudogene segment. The CDR3 runs 16 residues. This CDR3 reads CASRPPGQDLQETQYF. DNA of the CDR3: TGTGCCAGCAGGCCCCCTGGACAGGACCTACAAGAGACCCAGTACTTC.

This chain joins TRBV5-6 and TRBJ2-3; D is uncertain. The CDR3 extends over 14 amino acids. Germline-derived CDR1 and CDR2 are SGHDT and YYEEEE. The V and J ends lost 0 bases and 1 base respectively, with 6 bases between them. The DNA for the CDR3 is TGTGCCAGCAGCTTGGGTGCGGGCACAGATACGCAGTATTTT. Translated: CASSLGAGTDTQYF. Full variable domain (remainder filled in from reference TRBV5-6 and TRBJ2-3): DAGVTQSPTHLIKTRGQQVTLRCSPKSGHDTVSWYQQALGQGPQFIFQYYEEEERQRGNFPDRFSGHQFPNYSSELNVNALLLGDSALYLCASSLGAGTDTQYFGPGTRLTVL.

This chain uses TRBV4-2 with TRBJ1-1; D gene ambiguous. Germline V gene lookup returns CDR1 LGHNA and CDR2 YNFKEQ. The CDR3 loop spans 17 amino acids. The germline V and J ends were trimmed by 0 bases and 4 bases, with 18 bases remaining between them. The CDR3 loop is CASSQDQAAGRGTEAFF. In DNA form, the CDR3 reads TGTGCCAGCAGCCAAGATCAGGCAGCAGGCCGGGGCACTGAAGCTTTCTTT.

The chain links TRBV6-1 to TRBJ1-5; 8 bases fit TRBD1. This CDR3 region has 15 residues. Germline V gene sequence: CDR1 MNHNS, CDR2 SASEGT. J lost 2 bases, V lost 3 bases, and 3 bases had no gene match. The CDR3 DNA is TGTGCCAGCAGTGACAGGGGGCAACGCAATCAGCCCCAGCATTTT. Its protein product is CASSDRGQRNQPQHF.

The chain joins TRBV14 to TRBJ1-3, with a weak D call TRBD1 (5 bases). Germline CDR1 reads SGHDN; CDR2 reads FVKESK. Trimming took off 1 base at V and 4 bases at J, with 11 bases between the two ends. The CDR3 is 15 amino acids. CDR3 nucleotides: TGTGCCAGCAGCCAAGTTAGGGGCTCCGGAAACACCATATATTTT. It translates to CASSQVRGSGNTIYF.

The gene calls are TRBV5-1 and TRBJ1-2, with a weak D call TRBD1 (5 bases). Germline CDR1 SGHRS, CDR2 YFSETQ. Trimming cost V 7 bases and J 5 bases, with 15 bases left between them. The CDR3 is 13 amino acids. CDR3 sequence: CASGLPGGYGYTF. CDR3 DNA sequence: TGCGCCAGCGGCCTCCCGGGGGGGTATGGCTACACCTTC.

The chain combines TRBV19 with TRBJ2-2; D may be TRBD1 (6 bases). Germline V gene sequence: CDR1 LNHDA, CDR2 SQIVND (reference sequence). The V end was cut by 5 bases, the J end by 6 bases, with 19 bases between. This CDR3 comprises 16 residues. The CDR3 loop reads CASSGGHRVRAGELFF. In DNA form, the CDR3 reads TGTGCCAGTAGTGGGGGACACCGCGTCAGGGCCGGGGAGCTGTTTTTT.

V usage is TRBV5-1 and J usage is TRBJ2-1; D unresolved. V lost 0 bases, J lost 2 bases, and 9 bases lay in between. Germline V CDR1 and CDR2: SGHRS, YFSETQ. The CDR3 totals 15 residues. The CDR3 protein is CASSLAVSAYNEQFF. The CDR3 DNA reads as TGCGCCAGCAGCTTGGCTGTCAGCGCCTACAATGAGCAGTTCTTC.

In the case of this clone: The junction shows a germline mismatch at one end, possibly a read error. The chain carries TRBV5-1 and TRBJ2-5; D perhaps matches TRBD1 (5 bases). The CDR3 length is 13 residues. Looked up from germline, CDR1 is SGHRS and CDR2 is YFSETQ. CDR3 region: CASSLNPGETQYF. Written as DNA, the CDR3 is TGTGCCAGCAGCTTGAATCCAGGGGAGACCCAGTACTTC. The variable domain in full, with the rest retrieved from reference TRBV5-1 and TRBJ2-5, is KAGVTQTPRYLIKTRGQQVTLSCSPISGHRSVSWYQQTPGQGLQFLFEYFSETQRNKGNFPGRFSGRQFSNSRSEMNVSTLELGDSALYLCASSLNPGETQYFGPGTRLLVL.

The chain couples TRBV5-1 to TRBJ2-5; TRBD2 agrees at 13 bases. Germline values: CDR1 SGHRS, CDR2 YFSETQ. The CDR3 contains 17 residues. V lost 4 bases and J lost 2; bases outside the gene matches: 8. The CDR3 spells CASSERTSGGTQETQYF. The CDR3 coding sequence is TGCGCCAGCAGCGAACGGACTAGCGGGGGAACGCAAGAGACCCAGTACTTC. The whole variable domain, filled in from reference TRBV5-1 and TRBJ2-5, reads KAGVTQTPRYLIKTRGQQVTLSCSPISGHRSVSWYQQTPGQGLQFLFEYFSETQRNKGNFPGRFSGRQFSNSRSEMNVSTLELGDSALYLCASSERTSGGTQETQYFGPGTRLLVL.

The chain recombines TRBV11-2 with TRBJ1-5; unclear D gene. This CDR3 is built from 13 residues. The germline V gene has CDR1 SGHAT and CDR2 FQNNGV. Trimming cost V 1 base and J 1 base, with 2 bases left between them. The CDR3 is CASSLVSNQPQHF. As DNA, the CDR3 is TGTGCCAGCAGCTTAGTAAGCAATCAGCCCCAGCATTTT.

The gene calls are TRBV7-9 and TRBJ2-1; TRBD2 agrees at 11 bases. Trimming at V came to 1 base and at J to 0 bases, leaving 8 bases not matched to a gene. CDR1 SEHNR and CDR2 FQNEAQ come from the germline V gene (reference sequence). The CDR3 has 19 amino acids. CDR3 DNA: TGTGCCAGCAGCTTAGTGGGGGCCCTAGCGGGGGGCTCCTACAATGAGCAGTTCTTC. Protein product: CASSLVGALAGGSYNEQFF. The entire variable domain, with the rest obtained from reference TRBV7-9 and TRBJ2-1, is as follows: DTGVSQNPRHKITKRGQNVTFRCDPISEHNRLYWYRQTLGQGPEFLTYFQNEAQLEKSRLLSDRFSAERPKGSFSTLEIQRTEQGDSAMYLCASSLVGALAGGSYNEQFFGPGTRLTVL.

This clone turned up a few times. The chain combines TRBV4-1 with TRBJ2-1; 10 bases are a match to TRBD2. With 4 bases clipped from V and 4 bases from J, the junction kept 7 bases outside the gene matches. Germline V gene sequence: CDR1 MGHRA, CDR2 YSYEKL. The CDR3 length is 16 residues. The CDR3 DNA is TGCGCCAGCAGCCCTGTCGGGACTAGCGAGTACAATGAGCAGTTCTTC. Translation: CASSPVGTSEYNEQFF.

In nucleotides, the CDR3 is TGTGCCAGCATGACTGGCGGGGGGGCGGTCGAGCAGTACTTC. Its translation is CASMTGGGAVEQYF. The chain links TRBV27 to TRBJ2-7; 9 bases match TRBD2. This CDR3 contains 14 residues. CDR1 MNHEY and CDR2 SMNVEV come from the germline V gene (reference sequence). Losses at the gene ends were 7 bases for V and 6 bases for J; bases not matched to a gene: 10.

The CDR3 is CASRTGSTQAGYTF. CDR3 sequence (DNA): TGTGCCAGCAGGACAGGTTCTACTCAAGCGGGCTACACCTTC. This chain connects TRBV6-5 to TRBJ1-2; D possibly corresponds to TRBD1 (6 bases). Between the trimmed V and J ends, which lost 6 bases and 8 bases, there was a span of 19 bases. CDR3 length: 14 residues. The germline CDR1 and CDR2 sequences are MNHEY and SVGAGI.

The J gene is TRBJ1-6, the V gene TRBV4-1, with D unresolved. The CDR3 has 19 amino acids. Trimming took 4 bases from V and 4 from J, leaving 23 bases between them. The germline CDR1 and CDR2 sequences are MGHRA and YSYEKL. CDR3 coding DNA: TGCGCCAGCAGCCTCAGACCTTGGGGAGGTAGAGTTTATAATTCACCCCTCCACTTT. Encoded protein: CASSLRPWGGRVYNSPLHF.

The rearrangement joins TRBV9 to TRBJ2-7; weak D call: TRBD1 (5 bases). The CDR3 spans 15 residues. V lost 1 base and J lost 3, with 14 bases in between. The germline V gene encodes CDR1 SGDLS and CDR2 YYNGEE. This chain's CDR3 is CASSVRRQHFYEQYF. The CDR3 coding sequence is TGTGCCAGCAGCGTAAGGCGACAGCACTTCTACGAGCAGTACTTC.

This rearrangement joins TRBV11-2 to TRBJ2-7, with TRBD1 identical over 7 bases. Germline CDR1 SGHAT, CDR2 FQNNGV. V gave up 10 bases and J gave up 5 bases; unmatched junction bases: 14. The CDR3 runs 14 residues. For the CDR3, the DNA is TGTGCCACCCGCGCCGTGACAGGGATCCACGAGCAGTACTTC. As protein: CATRAVTGIHEQYF.

V gene TRBV7-6 combines with J gene TRBJ1-1, with D tentatively TRBD1 (5 bases). CDR1 SGHVS and CDR2 FNYEAQ come from the germline V gene. Trimming stripped 8 bases from V and 13 bases from J, with 26 bases between. The CDR3 covers 14 residues. The chain's CDR3 is CASRKSGQGRLVFF. CDR3 sequence (DNA): TGTGCCAGCCGAAAAAGCGGGCAGGGACGTTTGGTTTTCTTT.